The 2 T cell receptor beta chains given below trace back to one sample, sequenced in a study of cytomegalovirus exposure and HLA in healthy donors. The primer mix had 60 Vbeta and 13 Jbeta primers. Using immunoSEQ multiplex PCR, the repertoire was profiled, and TCRdb retains in-frame clones only, with some absent. The sample holds 210,000 or so clones, around four fifths seen once. Sequenced material: PBMCs. The receptors were sampled from a woman in her forties or fifties in good health and CMV-seropositive.

The CDR3 DNA reads as TGCAGCGTTGAAGAAATCCCTTCGGAGAGGGCTTTCTTT. Translated: CSVEEIPSERAFF. The chain combines TRBV29-1 with TRBJ1-1; no clear D gene. The germline V and J ends were trimmed by 0 bases and 11 bases, with 16 bases remaining between them. The germline CDR1 and CDR2 sequences are SQVTM and ANQGSEA. The CDR3 length is 13 residues.

Comment on this clone: Germline and junction disagree at one end, which may indicate a read error. This chain joins TRBV7-9 and TRBJ2-5, with no clear D. Looked up from germline, CDR1 is SEHNR and CDR2 is FQNEAQ (reference sequence). The CDR3 contains 12 residues. CDR3 nucleotides: TGTTCCAGCAGCTTAGTCGGAGAGACCCAGTACTTC. Protein: CSSSLVGETQYF.